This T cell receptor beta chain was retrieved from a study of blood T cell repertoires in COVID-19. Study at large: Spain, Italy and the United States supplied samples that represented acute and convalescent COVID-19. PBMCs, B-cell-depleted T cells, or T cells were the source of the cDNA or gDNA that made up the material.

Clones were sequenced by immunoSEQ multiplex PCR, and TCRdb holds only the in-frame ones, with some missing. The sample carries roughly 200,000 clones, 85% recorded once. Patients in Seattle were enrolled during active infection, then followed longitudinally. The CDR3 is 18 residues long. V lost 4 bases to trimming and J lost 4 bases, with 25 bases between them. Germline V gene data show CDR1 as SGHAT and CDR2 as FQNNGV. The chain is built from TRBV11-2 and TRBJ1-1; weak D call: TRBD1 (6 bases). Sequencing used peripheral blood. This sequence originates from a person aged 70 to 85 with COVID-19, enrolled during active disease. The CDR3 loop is CASSSIQGFVMRGTEAFF. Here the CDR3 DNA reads TGTGCCAGCAGCTCAATACAGGGTTTCGTCATGAGGGGCACTGAAGCTTTCTTT.